These 9 T cell receptor beta chains were all obtained from the same sample, sequenced in a study of technical replicates of blood from several donors. Libraries were prepared by immunoSEQ multiplex PCR; TCRdb keeps only in-frame clonotypes and omits some of them. This table has approximately 65,000 clones, approximately 86% appearing once. Material: PBMCs. These receptors were collected from a human donor in good health. Some clones in this sample may be carry-over from other donors' samples.

J is TRBJ1-1 and V is TRBV28, with 8 bases fitting TRBD1. The trim removed 6 bases at V and 4 bases at J, leaving 4 bases unmatched. The CDR3 is 13 amino acids. Germline V gives CDR1 MDHEN, CDR2 SYDVKM. CDR3 protein: CASRLQGGTEAFF. The DNA of the CDR3 is TGTGCCAGCAGACTACAGGGGGGCACTGAAGCTTTCTTT.

This chain uses TRBV7-7 with TRBJ2-5; D is undetermined. V shed 8 bases and J shed 4 bases, with 11 bases lying between them. Germline loops: CDR1 SSHAT, CDR2 FNYEAQ (reference sequence). This CDR3 is 12 amino acids long. CDR3 loop: CASGSKRETQYF. The CDR3 DNA reads as TGTGCCAGCGGTAGTAAACGAGAGACCCAGTACTTC.

The genes are TRBV7-2 and TRBJ2-2; 8 bases match TRBD2. CDR1 and CDR2 (germline): SGHTA, FQGNSA. V lost 5 bases, J lost 4 bases, and 6 bases stayed unmatched. The CDR3 spans 15 residues. The CDR3 coding sequence is TGTGCCAGCAGCCTCGGACTAGCCGCCACCGGGGAGCTGTTTTTT. This gives the protein CASSLGLAATGELFF.

CDR3 in amino acids: CASSLVESEKLFF. CDR3 in DNA: TGTGCCAGCAGCTTAGTTGAGTCTGAAAAACTGTTTTTT. V gene TRBV7-9 combines with J gene TRBJ1-4; D is ambiguous. Trimming removed 1 base at V and 7 bases at J, with 7 bases between. The germline V gene has CDR1 SEHNR and CDR2 FQNEAQ (reference sequence). This CDR3 is 13 amino acids long.

The chain uses TRBV4-1 and TRBJ1-6; D remains ambiguous. The ends were cut back, 4 bases at V and 7 bases at J, with 14 bases in the middle. Per the germline V gene, CDR1 is MGHRA and CDR2 is YSYEKL. This CDR3 has 15 residues. The CDR3 nucleotides read TGCGCCAGCAGCCTCCGCGATGGTGCCAATTCACCCCTCCACTTT. This sequence encodes CASSLRDGANSPLHF.

CDR3 residues: CASSALAQGYGYTF. The CDR3 DNA follows: TGTGCCAGCAGCGCTTTAGCACAGGGCTATGGCTACACCTTC. The chain links TRBV5-6 to TRBJ1-2, with D perhaps matching TRBD1 (6 bases). Per the germline V gene, CDR1 is SGHDT and CDR2 is YYEEEE. The CDR3 contains 14 residues. Trimming took off 4 bases at V and 4 bases at J, with 14 bases between the two ends.

This clone appeared a single time. The gene calls are TRBV5-3 and TRBJ1-4; no clear D. TRBV5-3 belongs to the ORF category, with a function that is uncertain. The length of the CDR3 is 14 residues. Trimming shortened V by 4 bases and J by 6 bases, and 13 bases separated the two germline ends. The CDR3 bases are TGTGCCAGAAGCCCGAAGACATACCATGAAAAACTGTTTTTT. This translates into CARSPKTYHEKLFF.

The gene calls are TRBV7-9 and TRBJ1-1; D gene uncertain. The CDR3 is made up of 13 amino acids. Germline-derived CDR1 and CDR2 are SEHNR and FQNEAQ (reference sequence). The V gene lost 1 base and the J gene lost 2 bases, with 5 bases spanning the gap. The CDR3 protein is CASSLDSNTEAFF. DNA for the CDR3: TGTGCCAGCAGCTTAGACAGCAACACTGAAGCTTTCTTT.

The gene calls are TRBV7-2 and TRBJ2-1; D possibly corresponds to TRBD2 (5 bases). The CDR3 is 15 amino acids. V lost 5 bases to trimming and J lost 4 bases, with 15 bases between them. CDR1 is SGHTA and CDR2 is FQGNSA in the germline V gene. CDR3 residues: CASSPGVAQYNEQFF. The DNA of the CDR3 is TGTGCCAGCAGCCCCGGGGTAGCGCAGTACAATGAGCAGTTCTTC.